This TCR beta chain was obtained from a study of Tregs in tolerant kidney transplant recipients. TCRdb's table, derived via immunoSEQ multiplex PCR, lists solely in-frame clones and lacks some. The table includes tens of thousands of clones, more than 90% detected once. Trimming took 5 bases from V and 1 from J; bases not matched to a gene: 6. The germline CDR1 and CDR2 sequences are SGHTA and FQGTGA. This CDR3 region has 16 residues. J is TRBJ2-3 and V is TRBV7-3, with 10 bases that match TRBD2. Sample: CD8+ T cells from blood. The sequence was obtained from a human donor in good health. CDR3 coding DNA: TGTGCCAGCAGCACACTAGCGGGGCGTGGCACAGATACGCAGTATTTT. Its protein is CASSTLAGRGTDTQYF.